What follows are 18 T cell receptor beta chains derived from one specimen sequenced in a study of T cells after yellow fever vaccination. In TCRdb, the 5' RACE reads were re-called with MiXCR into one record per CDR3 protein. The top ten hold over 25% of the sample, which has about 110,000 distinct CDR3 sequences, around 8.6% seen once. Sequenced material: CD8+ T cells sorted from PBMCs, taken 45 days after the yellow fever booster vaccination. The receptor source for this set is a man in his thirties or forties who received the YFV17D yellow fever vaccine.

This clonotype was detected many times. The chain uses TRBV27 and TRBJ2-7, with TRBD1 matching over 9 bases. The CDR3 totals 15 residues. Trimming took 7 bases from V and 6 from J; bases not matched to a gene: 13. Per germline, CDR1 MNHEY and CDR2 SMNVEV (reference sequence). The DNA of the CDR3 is TGTGCCAGCATCAAATCCGGGACAGGGCTTGCCGAGCAGTACTTC. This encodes CASIKSGTGLAEQYF.

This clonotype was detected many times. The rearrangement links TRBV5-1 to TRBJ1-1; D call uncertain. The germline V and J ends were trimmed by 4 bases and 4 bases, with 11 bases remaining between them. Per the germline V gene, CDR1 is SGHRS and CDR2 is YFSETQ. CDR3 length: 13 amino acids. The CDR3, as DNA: TGCGCCAGCAGCGAGGTAGTAAGCACTGAAGCTTTCTTT. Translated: CASSEVVSTEAFF.

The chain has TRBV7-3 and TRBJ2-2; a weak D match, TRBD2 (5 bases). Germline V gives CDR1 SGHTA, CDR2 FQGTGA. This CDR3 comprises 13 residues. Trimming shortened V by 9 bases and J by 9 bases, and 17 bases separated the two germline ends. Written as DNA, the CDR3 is TGTGCCAGTCGCGGTCTGGAGGCCAGGGAGCTGTTTTTT. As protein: CASRGLEARELFF.

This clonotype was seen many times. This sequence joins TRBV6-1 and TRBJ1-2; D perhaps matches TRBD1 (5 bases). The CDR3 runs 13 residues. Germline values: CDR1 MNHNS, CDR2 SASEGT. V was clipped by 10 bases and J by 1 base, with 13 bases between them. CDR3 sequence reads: CAIAPGLNYGYTF. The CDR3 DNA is TGTGCCATCGCTCCGGGACTTAACTATGGCTACACCTTC.

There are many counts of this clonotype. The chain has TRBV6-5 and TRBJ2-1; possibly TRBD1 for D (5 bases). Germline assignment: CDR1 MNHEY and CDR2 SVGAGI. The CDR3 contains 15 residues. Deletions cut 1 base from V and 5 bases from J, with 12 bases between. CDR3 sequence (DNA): TGTGCCAGCAGTTACTTAGCAGGGCTCGACAATGAGCAGTTCTTC. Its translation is CASSYLAGLDNEQFF.

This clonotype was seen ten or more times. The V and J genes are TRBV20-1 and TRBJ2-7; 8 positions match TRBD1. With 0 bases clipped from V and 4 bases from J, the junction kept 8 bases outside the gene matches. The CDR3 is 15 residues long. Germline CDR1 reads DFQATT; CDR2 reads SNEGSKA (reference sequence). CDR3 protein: CSARERRQGAYEQYF. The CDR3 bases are TGCAGTGCTAGAGAAAGGAGGCAGGGGGCTTACGAGCAGTACTTC.

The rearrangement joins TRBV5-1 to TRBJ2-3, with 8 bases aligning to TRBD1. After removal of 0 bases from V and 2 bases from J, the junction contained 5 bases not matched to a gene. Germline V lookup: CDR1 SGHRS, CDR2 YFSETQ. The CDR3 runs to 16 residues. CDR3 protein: CASSLGTGYPTDTQYF. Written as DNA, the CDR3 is TGCGCCAGCAGCTTGGGGACAGGGTATCCCACAGATACGCAGTATTTT.

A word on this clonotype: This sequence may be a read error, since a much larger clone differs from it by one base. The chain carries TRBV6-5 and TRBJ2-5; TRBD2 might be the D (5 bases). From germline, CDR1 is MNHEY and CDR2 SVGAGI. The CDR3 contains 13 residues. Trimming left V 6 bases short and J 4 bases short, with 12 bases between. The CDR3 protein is CASSYAGGETQYF. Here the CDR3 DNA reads TGTGCCAGCAGCTACGCCGGAGGAGAGACCCAGTACTTC.

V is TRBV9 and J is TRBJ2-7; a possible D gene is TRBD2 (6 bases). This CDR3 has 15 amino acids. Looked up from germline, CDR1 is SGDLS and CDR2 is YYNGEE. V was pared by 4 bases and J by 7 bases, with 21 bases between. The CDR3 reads CASSPGDFYYEEQYF. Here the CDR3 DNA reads TGTGCCAGCAGCCCCGGGGACTTCTACTACGAGGAGCAGTACTTC.

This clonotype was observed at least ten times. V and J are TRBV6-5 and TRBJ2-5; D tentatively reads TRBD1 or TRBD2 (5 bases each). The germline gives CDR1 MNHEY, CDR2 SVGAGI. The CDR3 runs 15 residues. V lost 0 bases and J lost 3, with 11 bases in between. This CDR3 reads CASSYSAGREETQYF. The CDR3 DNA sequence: TGTGCCAGCAGTTACTCGGCAGGGCGGGAAGAGACCCAGTACTTC.

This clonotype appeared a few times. For the CDR3, the DNA is TGTGCCAGCAGTTGGTCGACCGGGGAGCTGTTTTTT. Translated, it gives CASSWSTGELFF. This chain joins TRBV9 and TRBJ2-2; D is undetermined. The CDR3 loop spans 12 amino acids. Germline V lookup: CDR1 SGDLS, CDR2 YYNGEE. V shed 5 bases and J shed 5 bases, with 7 bases lying between them.

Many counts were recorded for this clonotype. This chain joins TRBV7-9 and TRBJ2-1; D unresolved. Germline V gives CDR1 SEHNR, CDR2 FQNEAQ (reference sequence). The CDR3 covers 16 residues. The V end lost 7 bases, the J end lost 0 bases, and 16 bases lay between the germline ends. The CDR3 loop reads CASNHLGQRSYNEQFF. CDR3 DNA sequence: TGTGCCAGCAACCACCTCGGGCAGCGCTCCTACAATGAGCAGTTCTTC.

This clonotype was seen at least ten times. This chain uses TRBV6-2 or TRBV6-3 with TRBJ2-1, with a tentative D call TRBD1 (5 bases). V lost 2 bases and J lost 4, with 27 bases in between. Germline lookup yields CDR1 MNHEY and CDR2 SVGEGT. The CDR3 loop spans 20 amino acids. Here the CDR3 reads CASSYPRKQVPLKSYNEQFF. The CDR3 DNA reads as TGTGCCAGCAGTTACCCGAGGAAACAGGTTCCCCTTAAAAGTTACAATGAGCAGTTCTTC.

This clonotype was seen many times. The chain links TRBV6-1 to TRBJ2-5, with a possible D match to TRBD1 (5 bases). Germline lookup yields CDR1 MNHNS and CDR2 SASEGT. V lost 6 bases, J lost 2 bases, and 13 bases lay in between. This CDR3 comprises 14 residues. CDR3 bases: TGTGCCAGCAGCGATACAGGTCCTCAAGAGACCCAGTACTTC. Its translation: CASSDTGPQETQYF.

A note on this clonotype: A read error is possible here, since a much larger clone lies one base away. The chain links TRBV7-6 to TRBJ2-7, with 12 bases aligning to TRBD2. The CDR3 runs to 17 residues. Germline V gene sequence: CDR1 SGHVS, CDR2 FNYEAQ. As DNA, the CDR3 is TGTGCCAGCAGCCCTCACCAGACTAGCGGGAGATCCTACGAGCATTACTTC. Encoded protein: CASSPHQTSGRSYEHYF.

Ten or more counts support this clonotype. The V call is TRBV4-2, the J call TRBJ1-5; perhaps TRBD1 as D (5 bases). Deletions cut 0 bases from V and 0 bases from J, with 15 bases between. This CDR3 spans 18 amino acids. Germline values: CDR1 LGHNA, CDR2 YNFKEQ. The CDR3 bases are TGTGCCAGCAGCCAAGATCAGTGGCAGGGCGATAGCAATCAGCCCCAGCATTTT. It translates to CASSQDQWQGDSNQPQHF.

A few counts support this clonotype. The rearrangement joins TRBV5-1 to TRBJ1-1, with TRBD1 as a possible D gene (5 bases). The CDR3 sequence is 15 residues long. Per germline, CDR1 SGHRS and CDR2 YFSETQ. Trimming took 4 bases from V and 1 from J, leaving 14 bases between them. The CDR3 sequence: CASSTPGHPNTEAFF. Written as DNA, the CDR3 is TGCGCCAGCAGCACTCCAGGACATCCGAACACTGAAGCTTTCTTT. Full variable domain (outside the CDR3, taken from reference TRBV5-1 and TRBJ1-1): KAGVTQTPRYLIKTRGQQVTLSCSPISGHRSVSWYQQTPGQGLQFLFEYFSETQRNKGNFPGRFSGRQFSNSRSEMNVSTLELGDSALYLCASSTPGHPNTEAFFGQGTRLTVV.

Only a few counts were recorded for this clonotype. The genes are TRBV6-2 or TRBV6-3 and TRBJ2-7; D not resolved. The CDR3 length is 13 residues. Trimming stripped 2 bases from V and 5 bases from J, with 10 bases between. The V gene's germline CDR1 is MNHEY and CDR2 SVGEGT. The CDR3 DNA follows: TGTGCCAGCAGTTACGTGACCCTCGACGAGCAGTACTTC. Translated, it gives CASSYVTLDEQYF.